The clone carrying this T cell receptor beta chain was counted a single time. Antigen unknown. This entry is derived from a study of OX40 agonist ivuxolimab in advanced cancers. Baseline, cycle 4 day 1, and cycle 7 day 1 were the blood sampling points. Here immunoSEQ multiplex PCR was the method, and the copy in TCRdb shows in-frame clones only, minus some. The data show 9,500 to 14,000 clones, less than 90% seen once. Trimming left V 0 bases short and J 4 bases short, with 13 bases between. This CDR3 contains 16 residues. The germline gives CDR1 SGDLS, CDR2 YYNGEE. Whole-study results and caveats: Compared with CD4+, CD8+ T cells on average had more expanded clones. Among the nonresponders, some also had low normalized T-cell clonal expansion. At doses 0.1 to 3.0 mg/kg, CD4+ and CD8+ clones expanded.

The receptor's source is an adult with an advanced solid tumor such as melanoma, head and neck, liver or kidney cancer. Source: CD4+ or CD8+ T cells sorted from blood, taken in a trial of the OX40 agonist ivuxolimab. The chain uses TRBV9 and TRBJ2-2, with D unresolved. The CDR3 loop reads CASSVANSRPTGELFF. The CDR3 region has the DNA TGTGCCAGCAGCGTAGCTAACTCCCGACCCACCGGGGAGCTGTTTTTT.